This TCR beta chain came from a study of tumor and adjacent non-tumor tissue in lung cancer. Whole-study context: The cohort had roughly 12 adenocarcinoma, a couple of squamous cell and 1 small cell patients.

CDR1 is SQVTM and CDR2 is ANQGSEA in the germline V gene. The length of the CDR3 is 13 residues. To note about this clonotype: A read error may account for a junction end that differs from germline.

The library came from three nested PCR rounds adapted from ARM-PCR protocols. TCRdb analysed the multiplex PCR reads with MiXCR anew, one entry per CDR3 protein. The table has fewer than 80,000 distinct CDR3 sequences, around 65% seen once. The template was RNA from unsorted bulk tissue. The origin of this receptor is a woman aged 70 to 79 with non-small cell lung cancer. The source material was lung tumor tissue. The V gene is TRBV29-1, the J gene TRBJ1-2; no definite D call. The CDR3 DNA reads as TGCAGTGCCCTGTCCCAGGACGTCTATGACTACACCTTC. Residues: CSALSQDVYDYTF. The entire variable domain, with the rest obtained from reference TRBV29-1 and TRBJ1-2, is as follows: SAVISQKPSRDICQRGTSLTIQCQVDSQVTMMFWYRQQPGQSLTLIATANQGSEATYESGFVIDKFPISRPNLTFSTLTVSNMSPEDSSIYLCSALSQDVYDYTFGSGTRLTVV.